The source of this T cell receptor (beta chain) is a study of blood T cell repertoires in COVID-19. This clone has only one observation. Germline CDR1 and CDR2: MDHEN and SYDVKM. This CDR3 is 15 amino acids long. Trimming at V came to 5 bases and at J to 4 bases, leaving 7 bases not matched to a gene. Clones were read by immunoSEQ multiplex PCR, and TCRdb kept only the in-frame ones, dropping some. The sample lists roughly 200,000 clones, roughly 81% occurring once. The chain is built from TRBV28 and TRBJ1-4, with TRBD1 matching 7 bases. Source material: peripheral blood. This sequence originates from a woman older than 75 with acute or convalescent COVID-19. The CDR3 protein is CASSPDRAYNEKLFF. Here the CDR3 DNA reads TGTGCCAGCAGTCCCGACAGGGCGTATAATGAAAAACTGTTTTTT.